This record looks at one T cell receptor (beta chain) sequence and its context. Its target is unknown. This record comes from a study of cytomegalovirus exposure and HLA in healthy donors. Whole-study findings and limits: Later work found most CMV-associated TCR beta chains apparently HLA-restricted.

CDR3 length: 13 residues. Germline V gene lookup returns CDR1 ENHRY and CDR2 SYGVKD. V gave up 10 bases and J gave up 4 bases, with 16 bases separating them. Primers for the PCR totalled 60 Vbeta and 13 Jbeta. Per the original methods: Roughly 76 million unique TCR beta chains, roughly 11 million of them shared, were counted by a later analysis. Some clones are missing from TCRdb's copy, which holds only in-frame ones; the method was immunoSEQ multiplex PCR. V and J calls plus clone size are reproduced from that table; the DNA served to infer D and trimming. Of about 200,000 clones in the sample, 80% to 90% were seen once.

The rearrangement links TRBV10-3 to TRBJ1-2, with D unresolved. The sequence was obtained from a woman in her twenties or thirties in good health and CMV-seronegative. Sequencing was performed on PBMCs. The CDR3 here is CASGVAGIYGYTF. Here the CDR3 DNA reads TGTGCCAGCGGGGTGGCGGGGATCTATGGCTACACCTTC.